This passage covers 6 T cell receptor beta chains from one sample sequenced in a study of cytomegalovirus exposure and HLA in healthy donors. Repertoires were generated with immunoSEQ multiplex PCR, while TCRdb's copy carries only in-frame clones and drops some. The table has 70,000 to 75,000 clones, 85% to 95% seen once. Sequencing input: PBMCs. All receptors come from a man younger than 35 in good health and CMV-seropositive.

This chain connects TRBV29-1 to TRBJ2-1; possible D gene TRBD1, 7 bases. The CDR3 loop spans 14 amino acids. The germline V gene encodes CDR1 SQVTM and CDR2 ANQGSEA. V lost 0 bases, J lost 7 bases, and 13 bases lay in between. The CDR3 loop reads CSVEEAAGGNEQFF. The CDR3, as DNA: TGCAGCGTTGAAGAGGCGGCAGGGGGGAATGAGCAGTTCTTC.

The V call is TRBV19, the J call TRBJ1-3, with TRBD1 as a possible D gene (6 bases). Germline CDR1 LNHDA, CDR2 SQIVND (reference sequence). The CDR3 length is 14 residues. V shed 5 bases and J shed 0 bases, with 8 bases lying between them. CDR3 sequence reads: CASSGQSSGNTIYF. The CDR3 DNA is TGTGCCAGTAGTGGACAGAGCTCTGGAAACACCATATATTTT.

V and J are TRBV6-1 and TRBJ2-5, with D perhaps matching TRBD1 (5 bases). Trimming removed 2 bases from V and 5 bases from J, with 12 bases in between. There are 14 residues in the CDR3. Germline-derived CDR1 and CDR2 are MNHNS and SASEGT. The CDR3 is CASSEWGLRETQYF. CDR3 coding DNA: TGTGCCAGCAGTGAATGGGGCCTCCGGGAGACCCAGTACTTC.

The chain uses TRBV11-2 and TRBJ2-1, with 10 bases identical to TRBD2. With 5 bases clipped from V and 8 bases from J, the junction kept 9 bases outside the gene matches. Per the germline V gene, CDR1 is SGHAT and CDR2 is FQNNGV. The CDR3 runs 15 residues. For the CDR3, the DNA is TGTGCCAGCAGCGTACTTAGCGGGAGGAGCGATGAGCAGTTCTTC. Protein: CASSVLSGRSDEQFF.

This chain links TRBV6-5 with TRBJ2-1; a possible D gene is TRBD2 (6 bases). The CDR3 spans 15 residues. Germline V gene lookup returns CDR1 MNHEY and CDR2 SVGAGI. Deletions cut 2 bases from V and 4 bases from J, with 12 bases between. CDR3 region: CASSYGRGVYNEQFF. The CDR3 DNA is TGTGCCAGCAGTTACGGGCGGGGCGTATACAATGAGCAGTTCTTC.

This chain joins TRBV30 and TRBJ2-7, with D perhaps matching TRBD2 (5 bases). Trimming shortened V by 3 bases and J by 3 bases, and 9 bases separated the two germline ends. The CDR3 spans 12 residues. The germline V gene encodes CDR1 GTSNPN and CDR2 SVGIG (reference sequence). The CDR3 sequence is CAWRVGGYEQYF. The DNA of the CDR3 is TGTGCCTGGAGGGTAGGAGGCTACGAGCAGTACTTC.